This TCR beta chain was recovered during a study of CD8 T cells in ankylosing spondylitis. Findings and caveats of the study: Reports say disease-linked clones showed up significantly more in matched ankylosing spondylitis synovial fluid. Blood of patients with ankylosing spondylitis appeared to be characterized by a TCR beta motif of eight highly homologous variants. A CD8+ phenotype characterized the disease-linked clones, which were relatively rare in peripheral blood.

TCR beta libraries were made by quantitative 5'-RACE with molecular barcodes. TCRdb reprocessed the 5' RACE reads via MiXCR and lists one record per CDR3 protein. The sample lists 200,000 to 300,000 distinct CDR3 sequences, more than 25% seen once, with around 4.5% in the top ten. V lost 0 bases and J lost 6; bases outside the gene matches: 7. The CDR3 has 16 residues. Per germline, CDR1 SGHRS and CDR2 YFSETQ. For this clonotype: Antigen specificity is unknown.

The receptor's source is a male donor with ankylosing spondylitis or in good health (not recorded which). Source material: blood, either unsorted or a sorted T cell fraction (not recorded which). The rearrangement links TRBV5-1 to TRBJ2-1, with 9 bases identical to TRBD2. CDR3 loop: CASSLGVAGAFNEQFF. The DNA of the CDR3 is TGCGCCAGCAGCTTGGGGGTAGCGGGGGCCTTCAATGAGCAGTTCTTC.